This TCR beta chain stems from a study of shared clonotypes between healthy human individuals. Trimming cost V 5 bases and J 11 bases; bases outside gene matches: 11. The CDR3 covers 13 residues. Looked up from germline, CDR1 is MNHEY and CDR2 is SVGAGI. As concerns this clone: The antigen is not known.

Findings of the study overall: Rarefaction showed that sequencing of sorted subsets was incomplete (despite large depth).

Clones were sequenced by immunoSEQ multiplex PCR, and TCRdb holds only the in-frame ones, with some missing. The table has some 1,400,000 clones, around 95% seen once. This TCR was sampled from a man aged 25-45 years in good health. The chain carries TRBV6-5 and TRBJ1-1; 7 bases agree with TRBD1. The sample consisted of naive CD4+ T cells sorted from blood. This sample's subset: CD45RA+ positively selected. CDR3 sequence: CASSTYLDRLAFF. CDR3 sequence (DNA): TGTGCCAGCAGTACCTACTTGGACAGGCTGGCTTTCTTT.